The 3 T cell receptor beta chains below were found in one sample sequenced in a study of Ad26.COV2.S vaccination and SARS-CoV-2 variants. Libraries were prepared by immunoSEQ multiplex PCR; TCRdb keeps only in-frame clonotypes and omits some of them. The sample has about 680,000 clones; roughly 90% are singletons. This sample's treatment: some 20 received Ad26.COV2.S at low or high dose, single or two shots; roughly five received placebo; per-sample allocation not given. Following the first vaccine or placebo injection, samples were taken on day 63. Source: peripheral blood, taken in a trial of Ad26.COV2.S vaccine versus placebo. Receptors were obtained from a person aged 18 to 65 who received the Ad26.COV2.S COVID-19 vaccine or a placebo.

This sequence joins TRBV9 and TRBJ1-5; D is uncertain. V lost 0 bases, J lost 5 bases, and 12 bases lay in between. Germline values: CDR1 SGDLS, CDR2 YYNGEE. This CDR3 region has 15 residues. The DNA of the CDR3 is TGTGCCAGCAGCGTAGGTTGGAGAAACTATCAGCCCCAGCATTTT. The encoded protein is CASSVGWRNYQPQHF.

The CDR3 spells CASSSTSGTYNEQFF. In DNA, the CDR3 is TGTGCCAGCAGCTCGACTAGCGGGACCTACAATGAGCAGTTCTTC. The rearrangement uses TRBV13 and TRBJ2-1; TRBD2 aligns across 11 bases. CDR1 is PRHDT, CDR2 FYEKMQ, per germline (reference sequence). Trimming cost V 4 bases and J 2 bases; bases outside gene matches: 1. The CDR3 is 15 residues long.

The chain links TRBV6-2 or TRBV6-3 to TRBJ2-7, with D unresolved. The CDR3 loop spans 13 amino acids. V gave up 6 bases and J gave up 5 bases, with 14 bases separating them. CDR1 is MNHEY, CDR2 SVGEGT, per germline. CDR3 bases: TGTGCCAGCAGCGGCTCGGGCAGAGACGAGCAGTACTTC. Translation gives CASSGSGRDEQYF.